This T cell receptor (beta chain) was recovered during a study of Tregs in tolerant kidney transplant recipients. Study-wide results and limits: Validation in larger populations is needed because few patients were studied. In tolerant patients, donor-specific Tregs outgrew total Tregs, suggesting antigen-driven expansion. Biological reproducibility was not directly addressed in this study.

About this clone: Its antigen is still unknown.

Germline trimming cut 3 bases from V and 4 bases from J; bases unmatched to any gene: 5. Germline lookup yields CDR1 LNHDA and CDR2 SQIVND (reference sequence). The CDR3 sequence is 15 residues long. Thawed PBMCs were FACS-sorted into unstimulated CD4+CD25+CD127- regulatory T cells, CD4+CD25- non-regulatory cells, CD4 and CD8 cells. The method was immunoSEQ multiplex PCR; TCRdb's version includes in-frame clones alone and lacks a portion of them. The table shows some 66,000 clones, with 80% to 95% occurring only once. This receptor was identified in a human donor who received a combined kidney and bone marrow transplant. The chain uses TRBV19 and TRBJ2-1; 8 bases match TRBD2. The source material was CD8+ T cells from blood, sampled before the transplant. The CDR3 DNA reads as TGTGCCAGTAGTATCGTAGCGGGGTTATACAATGAGCAGTTCTTC. It translates to CASSIVAGLYNEQFF.